Listed below are T cell receptor beta chains from one sample, sequenced in a study of blood T cell repertoires in COVID-19. Measured with immunoSEQ multiplex PCR; TCRdb has only the in-frame clones, and not every one. This sample has about 330,000 clones, with more than 70% found just once. Material for sequencing was peripheral blood. The receptors were sampled from a man younger than 30 who had recovered from COVID-19. Both conserved end residues are part of each CDR3. D genes are given only for firm matches. Clone size is stated in some rows and not others, as once, few, many or a class when expanded.

j_call clone_size d_call cdr3_length v_call cdr3_nt cdr3_aa
TRBJ1-1 NA NA 12 TRBV3-1/TRBV3-2 TGTGCCAGCAGCCCCGGGGGGGGAGAAGCTTTCTTT CASSPGGGEAFF
TRBJ1-1 NA TRBD1 16 TRBV5-4 TGTGCCAGCAGTCCGCGAACAGGGGCGAAAGGCACTGAAGCTTTCTTT CASSPRTGAKGTEAFF
TRBJ2-1 NA NA 13 TRBV4-3 TGCGCCAGCAGCCAACAGAACCACAATGAGCAGTTCTTC CASSQQNHNEQFF
TRBJ2-1 NA NA 13 TRBV14 TGTGCCAGCAGCTTAGGGAGCTACAATGAGCAGTTCTTC CASSLGSYNEQFF
TRBJ2-3 NA TRBD2 17 TRBV5-1 TGCGCCAGCAGCGGACTAGCGGGAGGACTTAGCACAGATACGCAGTATTTT CASSGLAGGLSTDTQYF
TRBJ2-7 once TRBD2 14 TRBV7-8 TGTGCCAGCAGCCGTCTAGCGGCCAACTACGAGCAGTACTTC CASSRLAANYEQYF
TRBJ1-1 NA NA 18 TRBV19 TGTGCCAGTAAAGGTTTTTGGGGGCCAAGGAACATGAACACTGAAGCTTTCTTT CASKGFWGPRNMNTEAFF
TRBJ1-2 NA NA 13 TRBV29-1 TGCAGCGTTGAAGGCAACGGGGAGGGTGGCTACACCTTC CSVEGNGEGGYTF
TRBJ2-7 once NA 14 TRBV6-2/TRBV6-3 TGTGCCAGCAGTTACACGGGAATGATTAACGAGCAGTACTTC CASSYTGMINEQYF
TRBJ1-6 NA TRBD1 16 TRBV6-1 TGTGCCAGCAGTGTCGCCCTACAGGGGACCAATTCACCCCTCCACTTT CASSVALQGTNSPLHF
TRBJ2-7 NA TRBD1 15 TRBV6-1 TGTGCCAGCAGTGATAACACAGGGGGCGACCACGAGCAGTACTTC CASSDNTGGDHEQYF
TRBJ2-3 NA TRBD2 16 TRBV3-1/TRBV3-2 TGTGCCAGCAGCCAAGGCCCGCTAGCGGGGGGGAATACGCAGTATTTT CASSQGPLAGGNTQYF
TRBJ1-5 few TRBD1 17 TRBV4-1 TGCGCCAGCAGCCAAGAACCGGGACAGAAGACCAATCAGCCCCAGCATTTT CASSQEPGQKTNQPQHF
TRBJ1-5 NA NA 18 TRBV10-3 TGTGCCATCAGCCCCGGAGGAACTTACCAGGGGAGCAATCAGCCCCAGCATTTT CAISPGGTYQGSNQPQHF
TRBJ1-5 few NA 14 TRBV2 TGTGCCAGCAGTGTCGGGGGGAGCAATCAGCCCCAGCATTTT CASSVGGSNQPQHF
TRBJ2-2 NA TRBD2 16 TRBV5-4 TGTGCCAGCAGCCGCGGTATGTCGGGAGGAACCGGGGAGCTGTTTTTT CASSRGMSGGTGELFF
TRBJ1-1 once NA 13 TRBV3-1/TRBV3-2 TGTGCCAGCAGCCTAAATAAGAACACTGAAGCTTTCTTT CASSLNKNTEAFF
TRBJ1-5 NA NA 15 TRBV2 TGTGCCAGCAGTGTGAGACAGACGTTTGATCAGCCCCAGCATTTT CASSVRQTFDQPQHF
TRBJ1-1 NA TRBD1 13 TRBV29-1 TGCAGCGTTGAACGACAGGGGGTCACTGAAGCTTTCTTT CSVERQGVTEAFF
TRBJ2-7 few TRBD1 13 TRBV7-9 TGTGCCAGCAGCCGGGACAGTTTGTACGAGCAGTACTTC CASSRDSLYEQYF
TRBJ2-7 NA NA 13 TRBV10-2 TGCGCCAGCAGTGATACGAAGCCCCACGAGCAGTACTTC CASSDTKPHEQYF
TRBJ2-2 NA NA 12 TRBV19 TGTGCCAGTACTCGTAACACCGGGGAGCTGTTTTTT CASTRNTGELFF
TRBJ1-6 NA TRBD1 14 TRBV6-5 TGTGCCAGCACTAGGGACAGGCGAGTTTCACCCCTCCACTTT CASTRDRRVSPLHF
TRBJ2-7 NA TRBD2 15 TRBV6-2/TRBV6-3 TGTGCCAGCAGTTACCTAGCGGGGAACTCCTACGAGCAGTACTTC CASSYLAGNSYEQYF
TRBJ1-2 NA NA 13 TRBV6-5 TGTGCCAGCAGTTACAGCACAGGGAGAAGCTACACCTTC CASSYSTGRSYTF
TRBJ1-4 once NA 15 TRBV19 TGTGCCAGTAGTATCGAAGCAGGGATGGATGAAAAACTGTTTTTT CASSIEAGMDEKLFF
TRBJ2-1 NA TRBD2 20 TRBV4-1 TGCGCCAGCAGCCAAGAAGGACTAGCGGGAGGGAAGAGCTCCTACAATGAGCAGTTCTTC CASSQEGLAGGKSSYNEQFF
TRBJ1-2 NA NA 13 TRBV18 TGTGCCAGCTCACCTTTACAGGACAGCCCCTACACCTTC CASSPLQDSPYTF
TRBJ2-1 NA TRBD2 16 TRBV5-8 TGTGCCAGCTGGGGGAACCGGCTAGCGGGAGTCAATGAGCAGTTCTTC CASWGNRLAGVNEQFF
TRBJ2-5 NA TRBD2 17 TRBV28 TGTGCCAGCAGTTTGCCGGGACTAGCGGGAGGGCAAGAGACCCAGTACTTC CASSLPGLAGGQETQYF
TRBJ2-1 NA NA 11 TRBV29-1 TGCAGCGTTGTTAGGGGGAATGAGCAGTTCTTC CSVVRGNEQFF
TRBJ1-2 NA TRBD1 13 TRBV5-6 TGTGCCAGCAGCTTGCGACAGGGGTCCGGCTACACCTTC CASSLRQGSGYTF
TRBJ2-5 NA NA 15 TRBV7-2 TGTGCCAGCAGCGCCGCTAGGGGATCTGGGGAGACCCAGTACTTC CASSAARGSGETQYF
TRBJ2-2 NA NA 16 TRBV4-2 TGTGCCAGCAGCCAAGATAGCGTAGCCGGGACCGGGGAGCTGTTTTTT CASSQDSVAGTGELFF
TRBJ1-1 NA NA 14 TRBV6-2/TRBV6-3 TGTGCCAGCAGTTACATAGAGATGAACACTGAAGCTTTCTTT CASSYIEMNTEAFF
TRBJ1-6 NA NA 16 TRBV21-1 TGTGCCAGCACCCGACCCCAGGAAGGGGATAATTCACCCCTCCACTTT CASTRPQEGDNSPLHF
TRBJ1-2 NA TRBD1 14 TRBV10-3 TGTGCCATCAGTGAAACACAGGGGGCGGGAGGCTACACCTTC CAISETQGAGGYTF
TRBJ1-5 NA NA 12 TRBV30 TGTGCCTGGAGTCTGCCGGGGCAGCCCCAGCATTTT CAWSLPGQPQHF
TRBJ1-5 NA NA 14 TRBV18 TGTGCCAGCTCACCATTGGACAGCCCGGGTTCCCAGCATTTT CASSPLDSPGSQHF
TRBJ1-1 NA NA 13 TRBV7-9 TGTGCCAGCAAAAAAGAGGAATGGACTGAAGCTTTCTTT CASKKEEWTEAFF
TRBJ1-1 NA NA 12 TRBV9 TGTGCCAGCAGCGTAGTCAGGGCTGAAGCTTTCTTT CASSVVRAEAFF
TRBJ2-7 NA TRBD1 15 TRBV5-1 TGCGCCAGCAGCTGGGGGGACAGGGCGTCCTACGAGCAGTACTTC CASSWGDRASYEQYF
TRBJ1-2 NA NA 14 TRBV19 TGTGCCAGTAGTATAGGTTACGGAGACTATGGCTACACCTTC CASSIGYGDYGYTF
TRBJ2-7 NA NA 16 TRBV11-2 TGTGCCAGCAGCTTAGAGACTGGTGTGATGGGGCACGAGCAGTACTTC CASSLETGVMGHEQYF
TRBJ2-5 NA NA 14 TRBV6-6 TGTGCCAGCAGTTACAACTCGGGGGTAGAGACCCAGTACTTC CASSYNSGVETQYF